What follows are 18 T cell receptor beta chains derived from one specimen sequenced in a study of blood T cell repertoires in COVID-19 (dated by TCRdb to the early 2020s). Library prep was done by the immunoSEQ multiplex PCR assay. Held by TCRdb, this immuneACCESS table contains in-frame sequences only and omits some clones. Under half of the omission traces to an unresolved V gene where checked; the cause of the rest is unknown. This sample lists roughly 80,000 clones; nearly 90% were detected once. The ten largest clones capture 2.9% of the sample. The sample was peripheral blood. These receptors all stem from an elderly woman with acute or convalescent COVID-19.

The chain employs TRBV30 and TRBJ1-1; D remains ambiguous. The germline V gene has CDR1 GTSNPN and CDR2 SVGIG (reference sequence). The CDR3 totals 14 residues. Trimming shortened V by 3 bases and J by 4 bases, and 15 bases separated the two germline ends. CDR3 in amino acids: CAWSLAGVGTEAFF. The CDR3 DNA reads as TGTGCCTGGAGCCTAGCTGGGGTCGGCACTGAAGCTTTCTTT. The full variable domain, in which reference TRBV30 and TRBJ1-1 provide the parts outside the CDR3, is SQTIHQWPATLVQPVGSPLSLECTVEGTSNPNLYWYRQAAGRGLQLLFYSVGIGQISSEVPQNLSASRPQDRQFILSSKKLLLSDSGFYLCAWSLAGVGTEAFFGQGTRLTVV.

The chain recombines TRBV19 with TRBJ2-1; 7 nucleotides agree with TRBD2. Germline CDR1 and CDR2: LNHDA and SQIVND (reference sequence). After removal of 1 base from V and 5 bases from J, the junction contained 5 bases not matched to a gene. The CDR3 sequence is 15 residues long. The DNA for the CDR3 is TGTGCCAGTAGTATAGGGGAAGGGAGGGACAATGAGCAGTTCTTC. It translates to CASSIGEGRDNEQFF.

The sample holds a few counts of this clone. The CDR3 is CASSITTGTTGELFF. CDR3 sequence (DNA): TGTGCCAGCAGCATAACGACAGGTACAACCGGGGAGCTGTTTTTT. The V call is TRBV9, the J call TRBJ2-2; D is perhaps TRBD1 (6 bases). This CDR3 is built from 15 residues. With 4 bases removed from V and 5 bases from J, the gap between germline ends came to 15 bases. Germline CDR1 is SGDLS and CDR2 is YYNGEE.

V gene TRBV4-3 combines with J gene TRBJ1-2, with D possibly matching TRBD1 (5 bases). The CDR3 has 15 amino acids. V lost 3 bases, J lost 5 bases, and 16 bases lay in between. Germline lookup yields CDR1 LGHNA and CDR2 YSLEER. The CDR3 sequence: CASSHALQGDYGYTF. The CDR3 bases are TGCGCCAGCAGCCACGCCCTCCAGGGTGATTATGGCTACACCTTC.

The V call is TRBV7-9, the J call TRBJ1-2; D is unclear. The CDR3 length is 13 residues. Germline CDR1 reads SEHNR; CDR2 reads FQNEAQ (reference sequence). With 4 bases removed from V and 4 bases from J, the gap between germline ends came to 10 bases. CDR3: CASSSPLGYGYTF. The CDR3 nucleotides read TGTGCCAGCAGCTCCCCGCTCGGCTATGGCTACACCTTC.

Only one count was recorded for this clone. J is TRBJ1-1 and V is TRBV5-1; TRBD1 agrees at 10 bases. The ends lost 0 bases at V and 5 bases at J; junction bases unmatched: 4. The CDR3 loop spans 15 amino acids. Germline V gene data show CDR1 as SGHRS and CDR2 as YFSETQ. In DNA, the CDR3 is TGCGCCAGCAGCTTGGGACAGGGGGCGAGGACTGAAGCTTTCTTT. Translating gives CASSLGQGARTEAFF. The full variable domain, rest sourced from reference TRBV5-1 and TRBJ1-1, is KAGVTQTPRYLIKTRGQQVTLSCSPISGHRSVSWYQQTPGQGLQFLFEYFSETQRNKGNFPGRFSGRQFSNSRSEMNVSTLELGDSALYLCASSLGQGARTEAFFGQGTRLTVV.

The chain recombines TRBV3-1 (or the pseudogene TRBV3-2) with TRBJ1-3, with D uncertain. The CDR3 has 14 residues. Germline V CDR1 and CDR2: LGHDT, YNNKEL (reference sequence). V was clipped by 1 base and J by 4 bases, with 8 bases between them. CDR3 sequence: CASSQAGRGNTIYF. In DNA form, the CDR3 reads TGTGCCAGCAGCCAAGCGGGGAGAGGAAACACCATATATTTT.

The chain joins TRBV5-4 to TRBJ1-1; the D gene is possibly TRBD1 (5 bases). The V end was cut by 1 base, the J end by 1 base, with 8 bases between. CDR1 and CDR2 from the germline V gene are SGHNT and YYREEE (reference sequence). CDR3 size: 14 residues. CDR3 sequence reads: CASSLQGTNTEAFF. CDR3 DNA: TGTGCCAGCAGCTTGCAGGGAACGAACACTGAAGCTTTCTTT.

This clone occurred once. The chain is built from TRBV28 and TRBJ2-3, with 9 bases lining up with TRBD1. This CDR3 region has 15 residues. Germline CDR1 reads MDHEN; CDR2 reads SYDVKM. Trimming took 6 bases from V and 6 from J; bases not matched to a gene: 10. CDR3 sequence reads: CASSPRTGASDTQYF. CDR3 coding DNA: TGTGCCAGCAGCCCCCGGACAGGGGCATCGGATACGCAGTATTTT.

This clone was detected only once. The CDR3 bases are TGCGCCAGCAGCCGTACCTTGACAGGGCCTGACACCGGGGAGCTGTTTTTT. Amino acids: CASSRTLTGPDTGELFF. This sequence joins TRBV4-1 and TRBJ2-2; TRBD1 agrees at 7 bases. Trimming cost V 4 bases and J 3 bases; bases outside gene matches: 11. CDR1 MGHRA and CDR2 YSYEKL come from the germline V gene. The CDR3 has 17 amino acids.

Comment on this clone: The sample carries other DNA sequences with the same CDR3. V and J are TRBV10-3 and TRBJ2-7; TRBD1 matches at 7 bases. V trimming: 9 bases; J trimming: 3 bases; junction bases outside the gene matches: 5. This CDR3 contains 12 residues. Germline V gene data show CDR1 as ENHRY and CDR2 as SYGVKD. CDR3: CAIGTASYEQYF. For the CDR3, the DNA is TGTGCCATTGGGACAGCCAGCTACGAGCAGTACTTC.

The chain uses TRBV10-3 and TRBJ1-2, with D maybe TRBD1 (6 bases). The CDR3 sequence is 13 residues long. Trimming removed 3 bases at V and 8 bases at J, with 13 bases between. Germline V lookup: CDR1 ENHRY, CDR2 SYGVKD. DNA of the CDR3: TGTGCCATCAGTGAAACTACAGGGCAGGGCTACACCTTC. It yields the protein CAISETTGQGYTF.

The chain is built from TRBV5-1 and TRBJ2-5; D may be TRBD1 (6 bases). Trimming took off 7 bases at V and 2 bases at J, with 18 bases between the two ends. Germline CDR1 SGHRS, CDR2 YFSETQ. This CDR3 is 15 amino acids long. The DNA of the CDR3 is TGCGCCAGCCGACGACTACAGGGAGAACAAGAGACCCAGTACTTC. This codes for CASRRLQGEQETQYF.

This clone was found once. Written as DNA, the CDR3 is TGTGCCAGCAGCTTAGTGGGCAGCTCCTATAGCAATCAGCCCCAGCATTTT. Translation: CASSLVGSSYSNQPQHF. The chain is built from TRBV7-2 and TRBJ1-5; no clear D. V was pared by 1 base and J by 0 bases, with 13 bases between. The CDR3 is made up of 17 amino acids. CDR1 is SGHTA and CDR2 is FQGNSA in the germline V gene.

This clone was seen just once. The J gene is TRBJ1-4, the V gene TRBV6-2 or TRBV6-3, with D maybe TRBD1 (5 bases). V was clipped by 4 bases and J by 5 bases, with 20 bases between them. This CDR3 is 17 amino acids long. CDR1 and CDR2 (germline): MNHEY, SVGEGT. CDR3 nucleotide sequence: TGTGCCAGCAGTTCCATAAAGAAGACAGACGGAAATGAAAAACTGTTTTTT. Its translation is CASSSIKKTDGNEKLFF.

This chain uses TRBV9 with TRBJ1-2; the D gene is possibly TRBD1 (5 bases). V was trimmed by 0 bases and J by 3 bases, leaving 6 bases between them. The germline V gene encodes CDR1 SGDLS and CDR2 YYNGEE. The CDR3 has 13 residues. The DNA for the CDR3 is TGTGCCAGCAGCGTAGGGGGCCACTATGGCTACACCTTC. Amino acids: CASSVGGHYGYTF.

A few counts support this clone. The J gene is TRBJ1-3, the V gene TRBV3-1 (or the pseudogene TRBV3-2); no definite D call. The V gene lost 1 base and the J gene lost 0 bases, with 10 bases spanning the gap. The CDR3 covers 16 residues. The germline CDR1 and CDR2 sequences are LGHDT and YNNKEL (reference sequence). CDR3 in amino acids: CASSQGRAYSGNTIYF. The CDR3 DNA is TGTGCCAGCAGCCAAGGGAGGGCCTACTCTGGAAACACCATATATTTT.

The chain joins TRBV5-4 to TRBJ2-5; D remains unclear. The CDR3 covers 14 residues. Germline V gene lookup returns CDR1 SGHNT and CDR2 YYREEE (reference sequence). Deletions cut 0 bases from V and 1 base from J, with 7 bases between. The CDR3 sequence is CASSLDTGQETQYF. CDR3 bases: TGTGCCAGCAGCTTGGATACGGGCCAAGAGACCCAGTACTTC.